This T cell receptor (beta chain) was recorded in a study of a mutant IDH1 vaccine in newly diagnosed glioma. Across the whole study: Before enrollment, the patients had been treated with radiotherapy alone, temozolomide alone, or both together. Most of them had received both.

The assay was immunoSEQ multiplex PCR, and TCRdb's table has in-frame clones only and misses some. The sample carries about 66,000 clones, approximately 83% recorded once. Stated time point: baseline, week 1 (first vaccination visit). Stated treatment: pre-vaccination baseline after standard-of-care therapy. Each of the donors came in with new WHO grade 3 or 4 astrocytomas that were IDH1-mutant and ATRX-lost. The length of the CDR3 is 13 residues. V lost 10 bases to trimming and J lost 4 bases; unmatched junction nucleotides: 9. CDR1 is WNHNN, CDR2 SYGVQD, per germline (reference sequence). The rearrangement uses TRBV10-1 and TRBJ1-1, with 7 bases identical to TRBD1. The TCR comes from a man between 25 and 39 years old with glioma. Sample: PBMCs, taken from a glioma patient treated with radiotherapy, temozolomide or both. In DNA form, the CDR3 reads TGCGCCACCCGGGACAGCTTATCCACTGAAGCTTTCTTT. Translation gives CATRDSLSTEAFF.